This TCR beta chain was recorded in a study of T cell repertoires in aging, cancer and after chemotherapy. Study-level background: The full dataset contained 9.1 million or so TCR reads.

This clonotype is deemed large. The germline gives CDR1 MNHEY, CDR2 SVGAGI. V was clipped by 0 bases and J by 8 bases, with 7 bases between them. The CDR3 length is 13 residues. Rearranged V-D-J TRB sequences were amplified with a mixed TRB-A/B primer pool. TCRdb used MiXCR to reprocess the multiplex PCR reads, holding one entry per CDR3 protein. The sample lists around 1,200 distinct CDR3 sequences; 26% were seen once. TCR beta rearrangements were amplified from peripheral blood genomic DNA. Source material: blood. The chain carries TRBV6-5 and TRBJ1-4, with unresolved D. This clonotype was sampled from a human donor with a solid tumor. Here the CDR3 reads CASSYSWSEKLFF. The CDR3, as DNA: TGTGCCAGCAGTTACTCCTGGTCCGAAAAACTGTTTTTT.